This passage covers 23 T cell receptor beta chains from one sample sequenced in a study of blood T cell repertoires in COVID-19. Sequencing used immunoSEQ multiplex PCR; TCRdb keeps in-frame clones, though not all of them. Of 150,000 to 180,000 clones listed, approximately 85% are singletons. Sequenced: peripheral blood. The receptors derive from a man between 60 and 75 years old with COVID-19, enrolled during active disease.

This chain uses TRBV27 with TRBJ1-1; the D gene is possibly TRBD1 (6 bases). The CDR3 sequence is 15 residues long. The V end was cut by 2 bases, the J end by 8 bases, with 18 bases between. Germline CDR1 is MNHEY and CDR2 is SMNVEV (reference sequence). This CDR3 reads CASSLPPGGGGEAFF. The CDR3 coding sequence is TGTGCCAGCAGTTTACCCCCGGGAGGGGGTGGGGAAGCTTTCTTT.

As to this clone: One end of the junction fails to match germline, which may point to a read error. V usage is TRBV28 and J usage is TRBJ2-7; D unclear. This CDR3 spans 14 amino acids. CDR1 and CDR2 from the germline V gene are MDHEN and SYDVKM. The DNA of the CDR3 is TGTGCCAGCAGTCTATGGGCAAACCGCTACGAGCAGTACTTC. It codes for CASSLWANRYEQYF.

This rearrangement joins TRBV7-9 to TRBJ1-2, with 7 nucleotides matching TRBD1. V trimming: 4 bases; J trimming: 2 bases; junction bases outside the gene matches: 10. Germline assignment: CDR1 SEHNR and CDR2 FQNEAQ (reference sequence). This CDR3 contains 16 residues. The CDR3 sequence: CASSSEVGRGNYGYTF. CDR3 nucleotides: TGTGCCAGCAGCTCAGAGGTTGGCAGGGGGAACTATGGCTACACCTTC.

This sequence joins TRBV7-9 and TRBJ1-1, with 9 nucleotides matching TRBD1. The CDR3 extends over 15 amino acids. V lost 5 bases, J lost 5 bases, and 9 bases stayed unmatched. Germline loops: CDR1 SEHNR, CDR2 FQNEAQ (reference sequence). In nucleotides, the CDR3 is TGTGCCAGCAGCCTCTCACAGGGGGCCGGGACTGAAGCTTTCTTT. It is translated as CASSLSQGAGTEAFF. Full variable domain (rest looked up from reference TRBV7-9 and TRBJ1-1): DTGVSQNPRHKITKRGQNVTFRCDPISEHNRLYWYRQTLGQGPEFLTYFQNEAQLEKSRLLSDRFSAERPKGSFSTLEIQRTEQGDSAMYLCASSLSQGAGTEAFFGQGTRLTVV.

The V gene is TRBV25-1, the J gene TRBJ1-4, with 9 bases that match TRBD1. The CDR3 has 15 amino acids. Trimming removed 6 bases from V and 7 bases from J; junction bases left unmatched: 9. Germline CDR1 is MGHDK and CDR2 is SYGVNS. DNA of the CDR3: TGTGCCAGCAGGGATCCGGGACAGGGTACTGAAAAACTGTTTTTT. It is translated as CASRDPGQGTEKLFF.

The chain recombines TRBV25-1 with TRBJ2-3; D is uncertain. Trimming left V 4 bases short and J 6 bases short, with 11 bases between. From germline, CDR1 is MGHDK and CDR2 SYGVNS. The CDR3 contains 13 residues. CDR3 bases: TGTGCCAGCAGTGTTACAGTGTCGGATACGCAGTATTTT. It is translated as CASSVTVSDTQYF.

The V and J genes are TRBV9 and TRBJ2-3; TRBD2 matches at 8 bases. The ends lost 2 bases at V and 0 bases at J; junction bases unmatched: 5. This CDR3 region has 16 residues. Germline values: CDR1 SGDLS, CDR2 YYNGEE. The CDR3 DNA sequence: TGTGCCAGCAGCGTCCGGGGGGGGACTAGCACAGATACGCAGTATTTT. Protein product: CASSVRGGTSTDTQYF.

This rearrangement joins TRBV5-4 to TRBJ2-1; 10 nucleotides match TRBD2. This CDR3 comprises 15 residues. Per the germline V gene, CDR1 is SGHNT and CDR2 is YYREEE (reference sequence). The V gene end was trimmed by 1 base and the J gene end by 9 bases; junction bases not matched to a gene: 7. The CDR3 here is CASSLILAGVLEQFF. The CDR3 bases are TGTGCCAGCAGCTTGATCCTAGCGGGAGTTCTTGAGCAGTTCTTC.

This clone occurred once. The gene calls are TRBV24-1 and TRBJ2-1, with 7 bases fitting TRBD1. This CDR3 has 23 residues. Germline CDR1 is KGHDR and CDR2 is SFDVKD. After removal of 10 bases from V and 3 bases from J, the junction contained 35 bases not matched to a gene. CDR3 amino acids: CATNSTTRQGWFGLVLHYNEQFF. The CDR3 DNA is TGTGCCACGAATTCTACAACTCGACAGGGATGGTTTGGCTTGGTCCTACACTACAATGAGCAGTTCTTC.

The rearrangement links TRBV11-2 to TRBJ2-7, with TRBD1 as a possible D gene (5 bases). V was shortened by 5 bases and J by 0 bases, with 14 bases between the two germline ends. This CDR3 region has 15 residues. Germline CDR1 SGHAT, CDR2 FQNNGV. In DNA, the CDR3 is TGTGCCAGCAGCCAAAGAACAGGATTCTCCTACGAGCAGTACTTC. This translates into CASSQRTGFSYEQYF.

Here the CDR3 DNA reads TGCGCCAGCAGCCGGCACGGGACTAGCGTTGTTAATGAGCAGTTCTTC. Protein: CASSRHGTSVVNEQFF. V usage is TRBV4-3 and J usage is TRBJ2-1; 10 nucleotides match TRBD2. Germline V gene data show CDR1 as LGHNA and CDR2 as YSLEER. V lost 4 bases and J lost 7; bases outside the gene matches: 10. The CDR3 has 16 residues.

The chain combines TRBV25-1 with TRBJ2-3; D is perhaps TRBD1 (5 bases). This CDR3 is built from 13 residues. Trimming removed 3 bases at V and 5 bases at J, with 9 bases between. The germline V gene encodes CDR1 MGHDK and CDR2 SYGVNS. CDR3 bases: TGTGCCAGCAGTGATCACAGGATAGATACGCAGTATTTT. Translated: CASSDHRIDTQYF.

The V and J genes are TRBV9 and TRBJ2-7; 8 bases agree with TRBD2. CDR3 length equals 15 residues. Losses at the gene ends were 1 base for V and 0 bases for J; bases not matched to a gene: 3. In germline, CDR1 is SGDLS, CDR2 YYNGEE. The CDR3 protein is CASSVSGGNSYEQYF. Written as DNA, the CDR3 is TGTGCCAGCAGCGTAAGCGGGGGCAACTCCTACGAGCAGTACTTC.

In this sample, this clone turned up once. The DNA of the CDR3 is TGCGCCAGCAGCTTGACCCAACTAGCGGGGGGATCCTACAATGAGCAGTTCTTC. This gives the protein CASSLTQLAGGSYNEQFF. This chain uses TRBV5-1 with TRBJ2-1; TRBD2 matches 12 bases. Germline V CDR1 and CDR2: SGHRS, YFSETQ. The CDR3 spans 18 residues. The ends lost 1 base at V and 1 base at J; junction bases unmatched: 6. Together with reference TRBV5-1 and TRBJ2-1, the CDR3 gives the full variable domain: KAGVTQTPRYLIKTRGQQVTLSCSPISGHRSVSWYQQTPGQGLQFLFEYFSETQRNKGNFPGRFSGRQFSNSRSEMNVSTLELGDSALYLCASSLTQLAGGSYNEQFFGPGTRLTVL.

V gene TRBV6-2 or TRBV6-3 combines with J gene TRBJ1-6; D might be TRBD1 (5 bases). In germline, CDR1 is MNHEY, CDR2 SVGEGT. Trimming took off 2 bases at V and 9 bases at J, with 14 bases between the two ends. This CDR3 has 15 residues. CDR3 in DNA: TGTGCCAGCAGTTACGCTTCCGGAGGGGCTTCACCCCTCCACTTT. This translates into CASSYASGGASPLHF.

The chain employs TRBV5-1 and TRBJ2-1; a possible D gene is TRBD1 (6 bases). Trimming removed 4 bases at V and 8 bases at J, with 22 bases between. Germline-derived CDR1 and CDR2 are SGHRS and YFSETQ. The length of the CDR3 is 16 residues. The chain's CDR3 is CASSPWGAGAGDEQFF. In DNA form, the CDR3 reads TGCGCCAGCAGCCCTTGGGGAGCAGGGGCTGGGGATGAGCAGTTCTTC.

A word on this clone: The sample holds other DNA sequences that translate to the same CDR3. The chain recombines TRBV6-5 with TRBJ1-6, with D perhaps matching TRBD1 (5 bases). Germline loops: CDR1 MNHEY, CDR2 SVGAGI. CDR3 length: 14 residues. V lost 6 bases to trimming and J lost 0 bases, with 6 bases between them. The CDR3 DNA reads TGTGCCAGCAGAGACAGCTCCTATAATTCACCCCTCCACTTT. This translates into CASRDSSYNSPLHF.

J is TRBJ1-1 and V is TRBV6-5, with unresolved D. Trimming stripped 6 bases from V and 1 base from J, with 12 bases between. CDR1 is MNHEY and CDR2 is SVGAGI in the germline V gene. The length of the CDR3 is 14 residues. The CDR3 bases are TGTGCCAGCAGCTGGGGAGGGTCGAACACTGAAGCTTTCTTT. Translation: CASSWGGSNTEAFF.

The DNA of the CDR3 is TGTGCCACCAGTGATTCCACGGGATTTGCTTCCTACAATGAGCAGTTCTTC. Translated: CATSDSTGFASYNEQFF. The J gene is TRBJ2-1, the V gene TRBV24-1; maybe TRBD2 (5 bases). The CDR3 has 17 amino acids. Germline V gives CDR1 KGHDR, CDR2 SFDVKD. V was trimmed by 2 bases and J by 1 base, leaving 14 bases between them.

V is TRBV5-1 and J is TRBJ1-1, with 10 bases lining up with TRBD1. The V segment lost 5 bases and the J segment 7 bases; nucleotides outside the gene matches: 8. The CDR3 runs 14 residues. CDR1 and CDR2 from the germline V gene are SGHRS and YFSETQ. CDR3 DNA sequence: TGCGCCAGCAGATGGACAGGGGGAGGCTATGAAGCTTTCTTT. Its translation is CASRWTGGGYEAFF.

This clone was detected only a few times. This sequence joins TRBV5-1 and TRBJ2-6; 7 nucleotides line up with TRBD2. With V trimmed by 7 bases and J by 3 bases, 4 bases remained unmatched. CDR1 SGHRS and CDR2 YFSETQ come from the germline V gene. The length of the CDR3 is 14 residues. CDR3 bases: TGCGCCAGCGACCGGGGGGTTGGGGCCAACGTCCTGACTTTC. Amino acid sequence: CASDRGVGANVLTF.

The V and J genes are TRBV18 and TRBJ1-2; TRBD1 might be the D (5 bases). Germline V gene sequence: CDR1 KGHSH, CDR2 LQKENI. The CDR3 has 13 residues. Trimming shortened V by 5 bases and J by 1 base, and 8 bases separated the two germline ends. The CDR3 is CASSGGINYGYTF. Written as DNA, the CDR3 is TGTGCCAGCTCAGGGGGGATTAACTATGGCTACACCTTC.

Details on this clone: One end of the junction fails to match germline, which may point to a read error. The rearrangement uses TRBV20-1 and TRBJ2-1, with D possibly TRBD1 on 5 matching bases. The CDR3 loop spans 11 amino acids. The germline V gene encodes CDR1 DFQATT and CDR2 SNEGSKA (reference sequence). In DNA form, the CDR3 reads TGCAGTGCTCCAAGGGGCCCCTCCCGGCTCTTC. This codes for CSAPRGPSRLF.